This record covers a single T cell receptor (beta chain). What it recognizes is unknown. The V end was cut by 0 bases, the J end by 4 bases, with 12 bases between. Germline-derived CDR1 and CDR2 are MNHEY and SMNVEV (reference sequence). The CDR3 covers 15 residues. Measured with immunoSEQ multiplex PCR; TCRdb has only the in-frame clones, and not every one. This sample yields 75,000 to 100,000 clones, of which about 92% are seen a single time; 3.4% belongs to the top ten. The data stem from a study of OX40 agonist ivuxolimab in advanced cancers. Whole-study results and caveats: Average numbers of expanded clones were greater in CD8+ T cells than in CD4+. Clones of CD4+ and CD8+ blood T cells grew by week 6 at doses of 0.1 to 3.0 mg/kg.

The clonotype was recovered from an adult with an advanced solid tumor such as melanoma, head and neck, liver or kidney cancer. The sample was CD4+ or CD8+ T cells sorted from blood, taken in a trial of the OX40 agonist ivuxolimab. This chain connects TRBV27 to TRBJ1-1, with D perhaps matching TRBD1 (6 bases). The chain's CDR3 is CASSLSTGGGTEAFF. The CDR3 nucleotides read TGTGCCAGCAGTTTATCAACAGGAGGGGGCACTGAAGCTTTCTTT.